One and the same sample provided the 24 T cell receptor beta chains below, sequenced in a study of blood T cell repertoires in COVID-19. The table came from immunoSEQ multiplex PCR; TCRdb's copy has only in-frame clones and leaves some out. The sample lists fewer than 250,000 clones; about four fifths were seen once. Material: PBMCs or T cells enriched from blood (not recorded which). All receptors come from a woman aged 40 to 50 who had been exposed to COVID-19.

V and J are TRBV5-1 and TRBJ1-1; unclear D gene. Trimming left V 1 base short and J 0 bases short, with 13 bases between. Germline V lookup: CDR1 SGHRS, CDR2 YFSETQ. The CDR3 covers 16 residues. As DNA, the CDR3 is TGCGCCAGCAGCTTGAATGTACGGGATCTGAACACTGAAGCTTTCTTT. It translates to CASSLNVRDLNTEAFF.

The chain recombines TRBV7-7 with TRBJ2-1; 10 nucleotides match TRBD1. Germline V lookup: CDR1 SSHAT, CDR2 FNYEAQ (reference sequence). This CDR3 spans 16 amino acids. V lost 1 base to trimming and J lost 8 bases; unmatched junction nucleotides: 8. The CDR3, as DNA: TGTGCCAGCAGCTTAGGTGGGACAGGGGAAGAAGATGAGCAGTTCTTC. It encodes CASSLGGTGEEDEQFF.

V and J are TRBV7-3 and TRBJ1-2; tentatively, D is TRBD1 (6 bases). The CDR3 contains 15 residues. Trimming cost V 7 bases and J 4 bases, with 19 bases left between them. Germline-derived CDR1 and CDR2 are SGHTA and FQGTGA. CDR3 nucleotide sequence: TGTGCCAGCACCCTAATGCCGGACAGCACCTATGGCTACACCTTC. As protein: CASTLMPDSTYGYTF.

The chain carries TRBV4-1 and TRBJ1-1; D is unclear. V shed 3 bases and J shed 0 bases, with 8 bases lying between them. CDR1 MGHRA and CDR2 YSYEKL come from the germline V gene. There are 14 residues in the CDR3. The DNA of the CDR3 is TGCGCCAGCAGCCAGGGGAGGTTGAACACTGAAGCTTTCTTT. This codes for CASSQGRLNTEAFF.

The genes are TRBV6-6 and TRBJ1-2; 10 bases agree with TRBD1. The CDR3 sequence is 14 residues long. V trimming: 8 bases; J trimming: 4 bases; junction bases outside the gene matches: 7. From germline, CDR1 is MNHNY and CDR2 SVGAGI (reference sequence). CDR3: CASQTGGRGYGYTF. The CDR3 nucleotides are TGTGCCAGCCAGACAGGGGGCAGGGGCTATGGCTACACCTTC.

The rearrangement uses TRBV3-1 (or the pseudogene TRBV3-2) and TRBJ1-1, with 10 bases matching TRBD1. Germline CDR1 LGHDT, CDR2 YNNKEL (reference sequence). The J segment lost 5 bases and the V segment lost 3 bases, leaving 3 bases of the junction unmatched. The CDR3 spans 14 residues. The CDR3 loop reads CASSQRDRGTEAFF. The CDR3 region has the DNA TGTGCCAGCAGCCAGCGGGACAGGGGTACTGAAGCTTTCTTT.

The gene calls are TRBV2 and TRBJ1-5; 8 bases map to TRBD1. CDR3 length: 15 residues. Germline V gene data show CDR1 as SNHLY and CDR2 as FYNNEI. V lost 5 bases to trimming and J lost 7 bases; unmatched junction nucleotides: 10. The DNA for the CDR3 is TGTGCCAGCAGTCCTGACAGGGGAGTAGGACAGCCCCAGCATTTT. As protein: CASSPDRGVGQPQHF.

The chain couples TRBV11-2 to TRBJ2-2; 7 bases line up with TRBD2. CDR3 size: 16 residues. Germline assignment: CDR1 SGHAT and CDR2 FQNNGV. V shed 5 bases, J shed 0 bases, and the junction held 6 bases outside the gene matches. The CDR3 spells CASSPRLAANTGELFF. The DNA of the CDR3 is TGTGCCAGCAGCCCCCGACTAGCTGCGAACACCGGGGAGCTGTTTTTT.

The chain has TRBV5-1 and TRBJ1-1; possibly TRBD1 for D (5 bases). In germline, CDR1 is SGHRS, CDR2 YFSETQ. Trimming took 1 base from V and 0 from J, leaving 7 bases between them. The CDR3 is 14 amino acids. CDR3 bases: TGCGCCAGCAGCTTGCAGGGTATGAACACTGAAGCTTTCTTT. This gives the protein CASSLQGMNTEAFF.

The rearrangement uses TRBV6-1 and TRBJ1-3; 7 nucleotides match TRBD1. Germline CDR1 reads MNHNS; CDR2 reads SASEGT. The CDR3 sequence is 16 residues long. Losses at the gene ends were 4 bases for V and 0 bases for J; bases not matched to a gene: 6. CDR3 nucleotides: TGTGCCAGCAGTGCCCGACAGGGAGGCTCTGGAAACACCATATATTTT. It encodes CASSARQGGSGNTIYF.

CDR3 in DNA: TGTGCCAGCAGCAAGGTACACACAGGGGGTTGCAATCAGCCCCAGCATTTT. Translated, it gives CASSKVHTGGCNQPQHF. The chain uses TRBV21-1 and TRBJ1-5; the tabulated D call, TRBD1, remains unverified against the DNA. TRBV21-1 is listed as a pseudogene. This CDR3 comprises 17 residues.

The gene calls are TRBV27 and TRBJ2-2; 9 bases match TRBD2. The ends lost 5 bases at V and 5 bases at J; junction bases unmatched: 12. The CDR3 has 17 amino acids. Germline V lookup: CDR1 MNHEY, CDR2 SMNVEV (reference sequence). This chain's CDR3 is CASSPPPRGGGTGELFF. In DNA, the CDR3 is TGTGCCAGCAGTCCCCCTCCCCGCGGGGGGGGGACCGGGGAGCTGTTTTTT.

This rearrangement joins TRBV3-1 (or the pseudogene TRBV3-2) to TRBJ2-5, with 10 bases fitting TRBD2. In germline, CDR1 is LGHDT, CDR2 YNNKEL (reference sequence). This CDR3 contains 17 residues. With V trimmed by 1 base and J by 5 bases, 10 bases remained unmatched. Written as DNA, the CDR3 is TGTGCCAGCAGCCAAGGGCTAGCGGGGGCCCTCCGGGAGACCCAGTACTTC. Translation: CASSQGLAGALRETQYF.

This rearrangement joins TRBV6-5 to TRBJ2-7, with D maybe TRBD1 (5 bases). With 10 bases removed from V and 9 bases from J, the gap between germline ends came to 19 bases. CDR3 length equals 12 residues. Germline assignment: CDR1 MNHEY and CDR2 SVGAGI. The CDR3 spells CATERPLGVQYF. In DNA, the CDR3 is TGTGCCACCGAACGGCCCTTAGGGGTGCAGTACTTC.

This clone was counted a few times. CDR3 region: CASKQDMYSNQPQHF. CDR3 DNA sequence: TGTGCCAGCAAACAGGACATGTATAGCAATCAGCCCCAGCATTTT. This rearrangement joins TRBV6-5 to TRBJ1-5; D is possibly TRBD1 (5 bases). The CDR3 loop spans 15 amino acids. V shed 7 bases and J shed 0 bases, with 13 bases lying between them. The germline V gene encodes CDR1 MNHEY and CDR2 SVGAGI.

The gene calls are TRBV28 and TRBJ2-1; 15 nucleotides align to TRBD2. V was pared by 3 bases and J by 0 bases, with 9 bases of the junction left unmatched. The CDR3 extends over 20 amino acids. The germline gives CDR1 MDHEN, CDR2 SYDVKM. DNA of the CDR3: TGTGCCAGCAGTTTGGGCGTGGGACTAGCGGGGGGCGGCTCCTACAATGAGCAGTTCTTC. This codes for CASSLGVGLAGGGSYNEQFF.

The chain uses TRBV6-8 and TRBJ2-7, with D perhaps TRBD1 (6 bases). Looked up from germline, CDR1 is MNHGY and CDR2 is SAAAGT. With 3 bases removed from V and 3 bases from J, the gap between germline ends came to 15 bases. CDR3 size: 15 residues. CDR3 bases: TGTGCCAGCAGTTATACAGGGATTAGACTCTACGAGCAGTACTTC. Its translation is CASSYTGIRLYEQYF.

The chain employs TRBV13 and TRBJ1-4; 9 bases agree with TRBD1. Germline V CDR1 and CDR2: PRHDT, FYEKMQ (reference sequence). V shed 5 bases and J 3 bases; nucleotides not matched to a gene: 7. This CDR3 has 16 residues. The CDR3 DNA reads TGTGCCAGCAGCCCCCGGACAGGGGTGGCTAATGAAAAACTGTTTTTT. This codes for CASSPRTGVANEKLFF.

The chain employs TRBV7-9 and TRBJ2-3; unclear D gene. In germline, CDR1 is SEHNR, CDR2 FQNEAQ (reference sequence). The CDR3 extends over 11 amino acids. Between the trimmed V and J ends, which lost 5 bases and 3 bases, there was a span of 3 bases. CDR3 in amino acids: CASSRTDTQYF. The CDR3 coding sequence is TGTGCCAGCAGCCGGACAGATACGCAGTATTTT.

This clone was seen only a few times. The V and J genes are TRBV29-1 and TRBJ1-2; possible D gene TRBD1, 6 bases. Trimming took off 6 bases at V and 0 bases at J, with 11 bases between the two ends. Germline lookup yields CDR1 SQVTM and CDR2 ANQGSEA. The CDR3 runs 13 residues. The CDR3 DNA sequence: TGCAGCGTGGGCCAGGGGACTAACTATGGCTACACCTTC. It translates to CSVGQGTNYGYTF. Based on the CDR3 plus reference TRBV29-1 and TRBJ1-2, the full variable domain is SAVISQKPSRDICQRGTSLTIQCQVDSQVTMMFWYRQQPGQSLTLIATANQGSEATYESGFVIDKFPISRPNLTFSTLTVSNMSPEDSSIYLCSVGQGTNYGYTFGSGTRLTVV.

In DNA form, the CDR3 reads TGTGCCAGCAGCTTGGGGGCGGCAGGGCAATTGTCACCCCTCCACTTT. It codes for CASSLGAAGQLSPLHF. J is TRBJ1-6 and V is TRBV7-8; tentatively, D is TRBD1 (6 bases). Trimming shortened V by 3 bases and J by 10 bases, and 19 bases separated the two germline ends. Germline V gene lookup returns CDR1 SGHVS and CDR2 FQNEAQ. The CDR3 sequence is 16 residues long.

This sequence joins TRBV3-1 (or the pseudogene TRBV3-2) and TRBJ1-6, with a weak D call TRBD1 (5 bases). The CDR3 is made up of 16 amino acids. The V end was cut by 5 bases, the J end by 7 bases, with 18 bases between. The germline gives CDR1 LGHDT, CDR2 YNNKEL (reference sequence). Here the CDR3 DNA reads TGTGCCAGCAGCTCGCGGGGAGGCCGACAGAATTCACCCCTCCACTTT. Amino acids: CASSSRGGRQNSPLHF.

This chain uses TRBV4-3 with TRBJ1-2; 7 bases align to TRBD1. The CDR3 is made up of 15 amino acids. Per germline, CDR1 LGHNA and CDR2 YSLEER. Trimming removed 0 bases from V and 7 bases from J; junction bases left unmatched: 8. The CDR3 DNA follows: TGCGCCAGCAGCCAAGATCGACAGGGAAGAGGTGGCTACACCTTC. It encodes CASSQDRQGRGGYTF.

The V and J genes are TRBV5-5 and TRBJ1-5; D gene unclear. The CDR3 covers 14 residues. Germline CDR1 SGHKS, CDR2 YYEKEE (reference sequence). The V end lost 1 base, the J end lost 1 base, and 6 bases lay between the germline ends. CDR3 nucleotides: TGTGCCAGCAGCTTGTATAGAAGCAATCAGCCCCAGCATTTT. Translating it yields CASSLYRSNQPQHF.